The source of this T cell receptor beta chain is a study of blood T cell repertoires in COVID-19. Study-level background: The origin of the acute and convalescent COVID-19 samples was the United States, Italy and Spain. PBMCs, B-cell-depleted T cells, or T cells were the source of the cDNA or gDNA that made up the material.

Germline-derived CDR1 and CDR2 are KGHSH and LQKENI. The trim removed 2 bases at V and 6 bases at J, leaving 7 bases unmatched. CDR3 length equals 16 residues. Per the original methods: Reference gene primers were amplified, and this amplification served to estimate nucleated cell counts. Only in-frame clones appear in the TCRdb table, and some are missing; sequencing was by immunoSEQ multiplex PCR. V and J calls plus clone size are reproduced from that table; the DNA served to infer D and trimming. The table shows 30,000 to 35,000 clones, with nearly 90% occurring only once. This receptor was taken from a man aged 80 or over with acute or convalescent COVID-19. The chain links TRBV18 to TRBJ1-6; 7 nucleotides align to TRBD1. Sequencing was carried out using peripheral blood. CDR3 sequence reads: CASSPRQGVSNSPLHF. In DNA form, the CDR3 reads TGTGCCAGCTCACCAAGACAGGGAGTGAGTAATTCACCCCTCCACTTT.